This T cell receptor beta chain was captured by sequencing in a study of tumor and adjacent non-tumor tissue in lung cancer. The template was RNA from unsorted bulk tissue. Donors were chemotherapy-naive, newly diagnosed lung cancer surgical patients in China, August–late 2014. As regards this clonotype: The CDR3 does not close with the conserved phenylalanine or tryptophan, likely indicating a read error.

The CDR3 is 20 residues long. Losses at the gene ends were 3 bases for V and 4 bases for J; bases not matched to a gene: 17. TCRbeta libraries were built with three rounds of nested PCR, modified from ARM-PCR. A single record per CDR3 protein comes from TCRdb applying MiXCR to the multiplex PCR reads. The sample shows roughly 120,000 distinct CDR3 sequences, 75% of them seen only once. Sequencing input: lung tumor tissue. The V gene is TRBV12-3 or TRBV12-4, the J gene TRBJ2-1, with TRBD2 matching over 11 bases. This TCR derives from an older woman with non-small cell lung cancer. The CDR3 nucleotides are TGTGCCAGCAGTTTGGGTCTCACTAGCGGGGGTGTCGGGGGTTACAATGAGCAGTTCTTA. Amino acid sequence: CASSLGLTSGGVGGYNEQFL.